A selection of T cell receptor beta chains follows, all from one sample in a study of identical twins. TCRdb processed the 5' RACE reads anew with MiXCR; each CDR3 protein has one entry. The repertoire consists of over 550,000 distinct CDR3 sequences, with around 7.5% occurring once and the leading ten covering 1.6%. These same data were also listed under a study on yellow fever vaccine responses in identical twins.

Specimen: PBMCs. These receptor sequences come from a young woman in good health. Both conserved end residues are part of each CDR3. The D gene is left open where the match is weak.

j_call | v_call | cdr3_length | d_call | cdr3_aa
TRBJ2-3 | TRBV6-5 | 11 | TRBD1 | CASRTGFTQYF
TRBJ2-7 | TRBV3-1 | 16 | TRBD2 | CASSQGTSGSIHEQYF
TRBJ1-5 | TRBV6-1 | 14 | NA | CASSELSNTQPQHF
TRBJ2-1 | TRBV24-1 | 14 | NA | CATAPGLQNNEQFF
TRBJ2-6 | TRBV24-1 | 18 | TRBD1 | CATSAAGTDASGSNVLTF
TRBJ2-7 | TRBV29-1 | 13 | TRBD2 | CSVGGSTPYEQYF
TRBJ1-2 | TRBV10-2 | 13 | NA | CASSGQSLYGYTF
TRBJ2-7 | TRBV28 | 13 | NA | CASTSGQNYEQYF
TRBJ1-2 | TRBV24-1 | 15 | NA | CATSDRTGNWDGYTF
TRBJ2-3 | TRBV27 | 16 | NA | CASSFLTATSTDTQYF
TRBJ2-2 | TRBV4-1 | 15 | NA | CASSQSPGPAGELFF
TRBJ2-3 | TRBV24-1 | 18 | TRBD2 | CATSDPRTSGTSTDTQYF
TRBJ2-2 | TRBV2 | 14 | NA | CASRGTVNTGELFF
TRBJ2-2 | TRBV7-7 | 16 | NA | CASSLVSGPNTGELFF
TRBJ2-6 | TRBV5-1 | 14 | NA | CASSGSSGAYVLTF
TRBJ1-6 | TRBV20-1 | 16 | NA | CSARAPGRTEASPLHF
TRBJ2-2 | TRBV4-1 | 14 | NA | CASQLGTDTGELFF
TRBJ2-3 | TRBV28 | 14 | TRBD2 | CANSGLAAGDTQYF
TRBJ1-1 | TRBV29-1 | 12 | NA | CSVDLDGTEAFF
TRBJ2-2 | TRBV24-1 | 15 | TRBD2 | CATGGLAGNTGELFF
TRBJ2-3 | TRBV11-2 | 19 | NA | CASSLCVLRRRARTDTQYF
TRBJ2-4 | TRBV4-2 | 15 | NA | CASSLIGGGENIQYF
TRBJ2-7 | TRBV7-9 | 14 | TRBD2 | CASSPLAGVYEQYF
TRBJ2-3 | TRBV5-1 | 15 | NA | CASSRAAGSTETQYF
TRBJ1-2 | TRBV6-2/TRBV6-3 | 13 | NA | CASSYSEGDGYTF
TRBJ1-1 | TRBV4-1 | 15 | TRBD1 | CASSQGDRKNTEAFF
TRBJ2-7 | TRBV12-3/TRBV12-4 | 12 | NA | CASTRRKGEQYF
TRBJ1-4 | TRBV28 | 14 | NA | CASSYPLGSGGLFF
TRBJ1-6 | TRBV7-9 | 15 | TRBD1 | CASSLVEGANSPLHF
TRBJ2-7 | TRBV2 | 17 | NA | CASMGGLQFRGGYEQYF
TRBJ2-3 | TRBV7-9 | 12 | NA | CASGSHKDTQYF
TRBJ2-4 | TRBV7-9 | 15 | NA | CASSLEGGTKNIQYF
TRBJ2-2 | TRBV6-1 | 11 | NA | CASSIVGELFF
TRBJ1-1 | TRBV4-1 | 17 | TRBD1 | CASSQRPLTGQGTEAFF
TRBJ1-5 | TRBV7-9 | 13 | NA | CASSFTQNQPQHF
TRBJ2-7 | TRBV24-1 | 16 | TRBD2 | CATRLGREGPPDEQYF
TRBJ1-2 | TRBV5-1 | 14 | NA | CASSLPRPNYGYTF
TRBJ1-4 | TRBV12-3/TRBV12-4 | 11 | NA | CASTSPGPLIF
TRBJ1-5 | TRBV15 | 15 | NA | CATSREMGKNQPQHF
TRBJ2-2 | TRBV12-3/TRBV12-4 | 17 | TRBD2 | CASSRTSGRLNTGELFF
TRBJ2-1 | TRBV4-1 | 17 | TRBD2 | CASSPVLAGGPSGEQFF
TRBJ2-2 | TRBV6-1 | 16 | TRBD1 | CASSEEGTGIAGELFF
TRBJ2-4 | TRBV28 | 19 | TRBD2 | CASSLGLAEKYLAKNIQYF